The 29 T cell receptor beta chains presented below share a single source sample, sequenced in a study of tumor and adjacent non-tumor tissue in lung cancer. A modified ARM-PCR protocol with three rounds of nested PCR amplified TCRbeta. MiXCR, run by TCRdb on the multiplex PCR reads, gives a single entry per CDR3 protein. The data show around 71,000 distinct CDR3 sequences, around 70% seen once. The template was RNA from unsorted bulk tissue. The sequencing input was lung tumor tissue. Every receptor here comes from a woman aged 40 to 50 with non-small cell lung cancer.

A word on this clonotype: A read error may produce the germline difference seen at one junction end. The chain recombines TRBV28 with TRBJ2-7; the D is unclear. This CDR3 contains 14 residues. Germline CDR1 and CDR2: MDHEN and SYDVKM. The CDR3 sequence: CASSIQDGPYVQYF. The DNA of the CDR3 is TGTGCCAGCAGTATTCAGGACGGTCCCTACGTGCAGTACTTC.

A remark on this clonotype: Possible read error: a much larger clone is one base away. The chain links TRBV5-1 to TRBJ2-7, with 7 bases lining up with TRBD1. Germline trimming cut 2 bases from V and 3 bases from J; bases unmatched to any gene: 5. Germline V gene lookup returns CDR1 SGHRS and CDR2 YFSETQ. The CDR3 covers 14 residues. In DNA form, the CDR3 reads TGCGCCAGCAGCTTCTCAACAGGGGTCTACGAGCAGTACGTC. It encodes CASSFSTGVYEQYV.

A word on this clonotype: It is likely a read error, because the conserved phenylalanine at the end of the CDR3 is missing. The DNA is omitted, as the CDR3 cannot be located on it reliably, and the CDR3 follows TCRdb's listing. The J gene is TRBJ1-1, the V gene TRBV11-2; whether TRBD1, the table's D call, matches the DNA was not checked. The CDR3 length is 16 residues, termini included. Germline CDR1 SGHAT, CDR2 FQNNGV. This CDR3 reads CTSSFLFGGRGTEVFL.

The chain combines TRBV5-8 with TRBJ2-5; TRBD2 aligns across 8 bases. The V segment lost 6 bases and the J segment 5 bases; nucleotides outside the gene matches: 12. The length of the CDR3 is 15 residues. CDR1 and CDR2 (germline): SGHTS, YDEGEE. The CDR3 is CASNFRSGGSETQYF. The CDR3, as DNA: TGTGCCAGCAACTTCCGCTCGGGGGGGTCCGAGACCCAGTACTTC.

The CDR3 bases are TGCGCCAGCAGTTCGGGCCAGTACCAAGAGACCCAGTACTTC. Translation: CASSSGQYQETQYF. J is TRBJ2-5 and V is TRBV5-1; D gene unclear. V was trimmed by 5 bases and J by 0 bases, leaving 11 bases between them. The CDR3 spans 14 residues. Germline V gene sequence: CDR1 SGHRS, CDR2 YFSETQ.

Points on this clonotype: The CDR3 does not end in the conserved phenylalanine or tryptophan, so this is likely a read error. The V and J genes are TRBV29-1 and TRBJ2-3; 10 bases are shared with TRBD2. The germline V gene encodes CDR1 SQVTM and CDR2 ANQGSEA. The V gene end was trimmed by 4 bases and the J gene end by 5 bases; junction bases not matched to a gene: 15. CDR3 length equals 17 residues. The CDR3 reads CSVGDSGLAVVRDTQYI. The CDR3 DNA is TGCAGCGTTGGGGACTCAGGACTAGCGGTAGTTAGAGATACGCAGTATATT.

The sample holds one count of this clonotype. A clone one base away is much larger, so this may be a read error. The chain uses TRBV20-1 and TRBJ2-4; TRBD2 might be the D (6 bases). Germline CDR1 is DFQATT and CDR2 is SNEGSKA (reference sequence). The V and J ends lost 7 bases and 2 bases respectively, with 18 bases between them. The CDR3 runs to 15 residues. The CDR3 coding sequence is TGCAGTGTCACAAGGCGGGAACTAACCAAAAACATTCAGTACTTC. Protein product: CSVTRRELTKNIQYF.

Remarks on this clonotype: Its ends do not fully match the called genes, so a read error is possible. The chain carries TRBV11-2 and TRBJ2-7, with D possibly being TRBD1 (6 bases). CDR1 and CDR2 from the germline V gene are SGHAT and FQNNGV. CDR3 size: 14 residues. This chain's CDR3 is CTSSLQGVGDEQYF. The CDR3 DNA is TGTACCAGCAGCTTACAGGGCGTAGGGGACGAGCAGTACTTC.

The rearrangement joins TRBV6-5 to TRBJ1-1; 12 bases agree with TRBD1. CDR1 is MNHEY, CDR2 SVGAGI, per germline. CDR3 size: 15 residues. Trimming removed 2 bases from V and 10 bases from J; junction bases left unmatched: 8. The CDR3 DNA reads as TGTGCCAGCAGTTACGTCACTGGGACAGGGGGCCTAGCTTTCTTT. As protein: CASSYVTGTGGLAFF.

About this clonotype: Here the CDR3 omits its conserved ending phenylalanine or tryptophan, so a read error is the likely source. This chain's CDR3 is CAWSGGGRQETQYL. CDR3 DNA: TGTGCCTGGAGTGGGGGGGGGCGACAAGAGACCCAGTACCTT. The chain couples TRBV30 to TRBJ2-5, with a tentative D call TRBD2 (7 bases). The CDR3 is 14 residues long. From germline, CDR1 is GTSNPN and CDR2 SVGIG (reference sequence). Trimming left V 1 base short and J 2 bases short, with 11 bases between.

Comments on this clonotype: Because the CDR3 is missing its conserved closing phenylalanine or tryptophan, this is likely a read error. The chain uses TRBV6-1 and TRBJ1-4, with D tentatively TRBD1 (6 bases). V was clipped by 6 bases and J by 6 bases, with 17 bases between them. CDR1 and CDR2 (germline): MNHNS, SASEGT. CDR3 size: 15 residues. CDR3 sequence (DNA): TGTGCCAGCAGCGGGTACGGGACACGATATGAAAAACTGTTTCTT. Protein sequence: CASSGYGTRYEKLFL.

The genes are TRBV11-2 and TRBJ1-2, with D hard to call. The CDR3 loop spans 13 amino acids. The germline V gene encodes CDR1 SGHAT and CDR2 FQNNGV. The ends were cut back, 7 bases at V and 9 bases at J, with 18 bases in the middle. The CDR3 region has the DNA TGTGCCAGCAACCCCAACATGGAGAGGTGCTACACCTTC. Its protein product is CASNPNMERCYTF.

For this clonotype: The CDR3 does not close with the conserved phenylalanine or tryptophan, likely indicating a read error. The genes are TRBV10-3 and TRBJ2-3; D might be TRBD1 or TRBD2, each matching 5 bases. This CDR3 contains 12 residues. The V gene lost 8 bases and the J gene lost 2 bases, with 8 bases spanning the gap. Germline V gene sequence: CDR1 ENHRY, CDR2 SYGVKD. This CDR3 reads CAIWDDTDTQYS. CDR3 sequence (DNA): TGTGCCATCTGGGACGACACAGATACGCAGTATTCA.

V usage is TRBV11-2 and J usage is TRBJ1-6, with D hard to call. V lost 8 bases, J lost 5 bases, and 16 bases lay in between. The CDR3 is 15 amino acids. Looked up from germline, CDR1 is SGHAT and CDR2 is FQNNGV. CDR3 protein: CASCLASENNSPLHF. The CDR3 DNA reads as TGTGCCAGCTGCCTAGCCTCGGAGAATAATTCACCCCTCCACTTT. The whole variable domain, filled in from reference TRBV11-2 and TRBJ1-6, reads EAGVAQSPRYKIIEKRQSVAFWCNPISGHATLYWYQQILGQGPKLLIQFQNNGVVDDSQLPKDRFSAERLKGVDSTLKIQPAKLEDSAVYLCASCLASENNSPLHFGNGTRLTVT.

A word on this clonotype: A junction boundary mismatches the germline segment, possibly from a read error. This chain uses TRBV29-1 with TRBJ2-1, with TRBD2 matching over 12 bases. The CDR3 covers 16 residues. The germline gives CDR1 SQVTM, CDR2 ANQGSEA. CDR3 in amino acids: CSLEATSSGRGGEQFF. The CDR3 nucleotides are TGCAGCCTTGAAGCAACGTCTAGCGGGAGGGGGGGTGAGCAGTTCTTC.

A remark on this clonotype: This CDR3 is missing its conserved last phenylalanine or tryptophan, likely due to a read error. It is unclear where the CDR3 begins or ends on the DNA, so no DNA is shown, and the CDR3 is as TCRdb lists it. V usage is TRBV11-2 and J usage is TRBJ2-7; the table's D call, TRBD1, was not checked against the DNA. Germline assignment: CDR1 SGHAT and CDR2 FQNNGV. The CDR3 spans 14 residues, counting both ends. The CDR3 sequence: CASSSGQGAYEQYL.

On this clonotype: Mismatch with germline at one junction end may stem from a read error. The V gene is TRBV6-1, the J gene TRBJ1-5; 7 bases are shared with TRBD1. Per the germline V gene, CDR1 is MNHNS and CDR2 is SASEGT. This CDR3 has 15 residues. CDR3 in amino acids: CASSIGGSGNRPQHF. CDR3 DNA: TGTGCCAGCAGTATAGGGGGCTCGGGCAATCGGCCCCAGCATTTT.

This chain links TRBV12-3 or TRBV12-4 with TRBJ2-7; no reliable D call. V was trimmed by 3 bases and J by 5 bases, leaving 11 bases between them. The CDR3 extends over 13 amino acids. The CDR3 here is CASSFKGYHEQYF. The CDR3 DNA follows: TGTGCCAGCAGTTTTAAGGGCTACCACGAGCAGTACTTC.

This clonotype has just one count. The CDR3 ends on some other residue instead of the conserved phenylalanine or tryptophan, so this is likely a read error. The DNA is left out, because the CDR3 cannot be placed on it with certainty; the CDR3 is given as TCRdb lists it. The J gene is TRBJ1-2, the V gene TRBV7-8; TRBD1 was called by the table and not checked on the DNA. Germline values: CDR1 SGHVS, CDR2 FQNEAQ. The CDR3 is made up of 13 amino acids, end residues included. The CDR3: CASSRDRSYGYTS.

The chain recombines TRBV11-2 with TRBJ2-1, with 7 bases identical to TRBD2. The CDR3 is 18 amino acids. With 10 bases clipped from V and 10 bases from J, the junction kept 28 bases outside the gene matches. Germline assignment: CDR1 SGHAT and CDR2 FQNNGV. The chain's CDR3 is CANSSRIVTCGGLREQFF. In DNA form, the CDR3 reads TGTGCCAACAGTTCGCGCATCGTAACTTGCGGGGGACTAAGGGAGCAGTTCTTC.

Note on this clonotype: Germline is not matched at one junction end, which may reflect a read error. The chain joins TRBV14 to TRBJ1-1, with D possibly TRBD1 on 6 matching bases. CDR1 is SGHDN, CDR2 FVKESK, per germline. The CDR3 has 14 amino acids. CDR3 residues: CGSSQLLGGTEAFF. For the CDR3, the DNA is TGCGGCAGCAGCCAACTCTTAGGGGGCACTGAAGCTTTCTTT.

This sequence joins TRBV2 and TRBJ2-3; D possibly corresponds to TRBD1 (6 bases). Germline V CDR1 and CDR2: SNHLY, FYNNEI. The CDR3 runs 11 residues. Trimming pared 8 bases from V and 5 bases from J, leaving 8 bases between. The CDR3 region has the DNA TGTGCCAGCGAAGGGGGAGATACGCAGTATTTT. Its protein product is CASEGGDTQYF.

As regards this clonotype: Relative to the germline gene, one junction end is altered; a read error may explain this. The chain is built from TRBV11-2 and TRBJ2-7; D call uncertain. Looked up from germline, CDR1 is SGHAT and CDR2 is FQNNGV. This CDR3 has 14 amino acids. CDR3 in DNA: TGTGCCAGCAACTTAGTCTCAAACTCCTACAAGCACTACTTC. As protein: CASNLVSNSYKHYF.

Concerning this clonotype: The germline gene is not matched at one end of the junction; a read error may be the cause. V and J are TRBV13 and TRBJ2-2, with D possibly being TRBD2 (6 bases). The CDR3 is 15 amino acids. Germline CDR1 and CDR2: PRHDT and FYEKMQ (reference sequence). In DNA form, the CDR3 reads TGTGCCTGCAGCTTAGACCGACGGGTTGGCGGGAAGCTGTTTTTT. This sequence encodes CACSLDRRVGGKLFF.

By its share, this clonotype is medium-sized. The rearrangement links TRBV29-1 to TRBJ2-3, with D possibly matching TRBD2 (7 bases). With 7 bases removed from V and 2 bases from J, the gap between germline ends came to 16 bases. CDR1 is SQVTM and CDR2 is ANQGSEA in the germline V gene. This CDR3 spans 14 amino acids. The CDR3 protein is CSATGRDNTDTQYF. The CDR3 DNA reads TGCAGCGCCACAGGGAGGGATAACACAGATACGCAGTATTTT.

This clonotype was recorded once. The chain has TRBV29-1 and TRBJ2-7; D might be TRBD1 (6 bases). The CDR3 covers 12 residues. CDR1 and CDR2 (germline): SQVTM, ANQGSEA. CDR3 sequence reads: CRASTGVDEQYF. The CDR3 DNA reads TGCAGGGCATCGACAGGAGTCGACGAGCAGTACTTC.

Concerning this clonotype: One junction end does not reproduce the germline sequence, and a read error may be involved. In DNA form, the CDR3 reads TGTACCAGCGGCGTGCAGGGCGGAGTGTACGAGCAGTATTTC. Its protein is CTSGVQGGVYEQYF. The chain employs TRBV11-1 and TRBJ2-7, with D perhaps assigned TRBD1 or TRBD2 (5 bases each). Germline lookup yields CDR1 SGHAT and CDR2 FQDESV (reference sequence). The CDR3 sequence is 14 residues long.

Of note for this clonotype: An end of the junction does not agree with germline; a read error may underlie this. The chain couples TRBV6-5 to TRBJ1-1; possible D gene TRBD1, 5 bases. Looked up from germline, CDR1 is MNHEY and CDR2 is SVGAGI. The CDR3 loop spans 13 amino acids. This chain's CDR3 is CARSRTPNTEAFF. The DNA of the CDR3 is TGCGCCAGAAGTCGGACACCTAACACTGAAGCTTTCTTT.

This clonotype turned up a few times. At one end the junction does not follow the germline gene, possibly because of a read error. The V gene is TRBV10-2, the J gene TRBJ1-5; D is ambiguous. The CDR3 sequence is 12 residues long. Germline lookup yields CDR1 WSHSY and CDR2 SAAADI. CDR3 sequence (DNA): TGCGCTAGCAGTGAGTCGTGGCAGTCCCAGCATTTT. This translates into CASSESWQSQHF.